These T cell receptor beta chains were read from a single sample in a study of OX40 agonist ivuxolimab in advanced cancers. TCRdb's table, derived via immunoSEQ multiplex PCR, lists solely in-frame clones and lacks some. The profile covers tens of thousands of clones, with roughly 90% appearing a single time and 4.8% taken by the ten largest. The source was CD4+ or CD8+ T cells sorted from blood, collected in a trial of the OX40 agonist ivuxolimab. Every receptor here comes from an adult with an advanced solid tumor such as melanoma, head and neck, liver or kidney cancer. Both conserved end residues are part of each CDR3. The D gene is left open where the match is weak. Clone sizes are given selectively: once, few, many, or a class where the clone is expanded.

clone size: -
V gene: TRBV6-1
D gene: -
J gene: TRBJ2-1
CDR3 DNA: TGTGCCAGCCTCGTGGGGACCAGCTCCTACAATGAGCAGTTCTTC
CDR3 protein: CASLVGTSSYNEQFF

clone size: -
V gene: TRBV2
D gene: -
J gene: TRBJ1-6
CDR3 DNA: TGTGCCAGCTCGGCCTCCTATAATTCACCCCTCCACTTT
CDR3 protein: CASSASYNSPLHF

clone size: -
V gene: TRBV5-1
D gene: TRBD1
J gene: TRBJ2-1
CDR3 DNA: TGCGCCAGCAGCTTGGCACAGGGGGATGGAAATGAGCAGTTCTTC
CDR3 protein: CASSLAQGDGNEQFF

clone size: -
V gene: TRBV7-9
D gene: TRBD1
J gene: TRBJ2-1
CDR3 DNA: TGTGCCAGCAGCTCCTGGACAGGGGGCGGGAATGAGCAGTTCTTC
CDR3 protein: CASSSWTGGGNEQFF

clone size: once
V gene: TRBV15
D gene: TRBD2
J gene: TRBJ2-3
CDR3 DNA: TGTGCCACCAGCAGAGGACGGGCTAGCGGGAGTTGGTCAGATACGCAGTATTTT
CDR3 protein: CATSRGRASGSWSDTQYF

clone size: few
V gene: TRBV6-5
D gene: -
J gene: TRBJ2-1
CDR3 DNA: TGTGCCAGCAGCCCCGACTTGGGTTTGGTGAATGAGCAGTTCTTC
CDR3 protein: CASSPDLGLVNEQFF

clone size: -
V gene: TRBV18
D gene: -
J gene: TRBJ1-6
CDR3 DNA: TGTGCCAGCTCACCCCCAGGGAGCTCCTATAATTCACCCCTCCACTTT
CDR3 protein: CASSPPGSSYNSPLHF

clone size: once
V gene: TRBV10-1
D gene: -
J gene: TRBJ2-3
CDR3 DNA: TGCGCCAGCAGTGTATCCCCGCGGGGAGATACGCAGTATTTT
CDR3 protein: CASSVSPRGDTQYF

clone size: -
V gene: TRBV12-5
D gene: TRBD1
J gene: TRBJ2-7
CDR3 DNA: TGTGCTAGTGGGGATGGGACAGGGTACGAGCAGTACTTC
CDR3 protein: CASGDGTGYEQYF

clone size: -
V gene: TRBV6-5
D gene: -
J gene: TRBJ1-3
CDR3 DNA: TGTGCCAGCTGGAGGGGGAACACCATATATTTT
CDR3 protein: CASWRGNTIYF

clone size: -
V gene: TRBV28
D gene: -
J gene: TRBJ1-3
CDR3 DNA: TGTGCCAGCAGTCAGGGTCCGGGCGGAAACACCATATATTTT
CDR3 protein: CASSQGPGGNTIYF

clone size: -
V gene: TRBV4-1
D gene: -
J gene: TRBJ2-2
CDR3 DNA: TGCGCCAGCAGCCAAACCCTTTCGAACACCGGGGAGCTGTTTTTT
CDR3 protein: CASSQTLSNTGELFF

clone size: -
V gene: TRBV6-1
D gene: TRBD2
J gene: TRBJ2-7
CDR3 DNA: TGTGCCAGCAGTGAAGTGGCGGCGGGGGGGGAGCAGTACTTC
CDR3 protein: CASSEVAAGGEQYF

clone size: -
V gene: TRBV6-6
D gene: -
J gene: TRBJ2-7
CDR3 DNA: TGTGCCAGCAGCCACCAGGACGAGCAGTACTTC
CDR3 protein: CASSHQDEQYF

clone size: -
V gene: TRBV14
D gene: -
J gene: TRBJ1-2
CDR3 DNA: TGTGCCAGCAGCCAAGCGAGGGGCTCTAACTATGGCTACACCTTC
CDR3 protein: CASSQARGSNYGYTF

clone size: -
V gene: TRBV12-5
D gene: -
J gene: TRBJ2-7
CDR3 DNA: TGTGCTAGTGGTTTGGGACAGGTCTACGAGCAGTACTTC
CDR3 protein: CASGLGQVYEQYF

clone size: -
V gene: TRBV30
D gene: -
J gene: TRBJ2-3
CDR3 DNA: TGTGCCTGGAGTGTCCAGGGGATGGTGGATACGCAGTATTTT
CDR3 protein: CAWSVQGMVDTQYF

clone size: -
V gene: TRBV6-4
D gene: -
J gene: TRBJ1-6
CDR3 DNA: TGTGCCAGCAGTCCCGAGGGGGGTTCACCCCTCCACTTT
CDR3 protein: CASSPEGGSPLHF

clone size: -
V gene: TRBV27
D gene: -
J gene: TRBJ1-2
CDR3 DNA: TGTGCCAGCAGTCCCTCTGGCTATGGCTACACCTTC
CDR3 protein: CASSPSGYGYTF

clone size: -
V gene: TRBV25-1
D gene: -
J gene: TRBJ2-6
CDR3 DNA: TGTGCCAGCAGTAAGGGGCATGCTTCTGGGGCCAACGTCCTGACTTTC
CDR3 protein: CASSKGHASGANVLTF

clone size: -
V gene: TRBV5-5
D gene: -
J gene: TRBJ1-1
CDR3 DNA: TGTGCCAGCAGGGTTTTGGACACTGAAGCTTTCTTT
CDR3 protein: CASRVLDTEAFF

clone size: -
V gene: TRBV5-4
D gene: TRBD2
J gene: TRBJ2-5
CDR3 DNA: TGTGCCAGCACCCCCGGGGGGGCAGATCAAGAGACCCAGTACTTC
CDR3 protein: CASTPGGADQETQYF

clone size: -
V gene: TRBV28
D gene: -
J gene: TRBJ2-5
CDR3 DNA: TGTGCCAGCAGTTCCCCGGGGTCCCTTCGGGAGACCCAGTACTTC
CDR3 protein: CASSSPGSLRETQYF

clone size: -
V gene: TRBV18
D gene: TRBD1
J gene: TRBJ1-2
CDR3 DNA: TGTGCCAGCTCCCCATACCCTCTTACGACAGGGTATCGGGGCTACACCTTC
CDR3 protein: CASSPYPLTTGYRGYTF

clone size: once
V gene: TRBV12-5
D gene: -
J gene: TRBJ1-1
CDR3 DNA: TGTGCTAGTGGTTTGGTACTTGGGCCTGGGGGCACTGAAGCTTTCTTT
CDR3 protein: CASGLVLGPGGTEAFF

clone size: -
V gene: TRBV29-1
D gene: TRBD1
J gene: TRBJ1-1
CDR3 DNA: TGCAGCGCTGCTAGGACAGGAAACACTGAAGCTTTCTTT
CDR3 protein: CSAARTGNTEAFF

clone size: -
V gene: TRBV11-2
D gene: -
J gene: TRBJ2-3
CDR3 DNA: TGTGCCAGCAGCTTAGCATTAAGTATATACACAGATACGCAGTATTTT
CDR3 protein: CASSLALSIYTDTQYF

clone size: few
V gene: TRBV29-1
D gene: -
J gene: TRBJ2-1
CDR3 DNA: TGCAGCGTTGTGACTACCCGAACCTCCAATGAGCAGTTCTTC
CDR3 protein: CSVVTTRTSNEQFF